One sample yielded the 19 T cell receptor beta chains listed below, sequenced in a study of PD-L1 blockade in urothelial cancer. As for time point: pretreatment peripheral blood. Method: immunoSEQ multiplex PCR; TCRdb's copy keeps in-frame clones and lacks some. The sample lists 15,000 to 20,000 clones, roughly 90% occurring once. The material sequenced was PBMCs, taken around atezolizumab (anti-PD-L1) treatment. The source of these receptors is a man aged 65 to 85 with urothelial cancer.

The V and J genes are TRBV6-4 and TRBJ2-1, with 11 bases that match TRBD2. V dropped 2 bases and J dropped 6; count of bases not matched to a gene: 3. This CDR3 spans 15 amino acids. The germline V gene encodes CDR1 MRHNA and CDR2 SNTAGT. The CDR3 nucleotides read TGTGCCAGCAGTGACCTTAGCGGGGGGGCCAATGAGCAGTTCTTC. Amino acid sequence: CASSDLSGGANEQFF.

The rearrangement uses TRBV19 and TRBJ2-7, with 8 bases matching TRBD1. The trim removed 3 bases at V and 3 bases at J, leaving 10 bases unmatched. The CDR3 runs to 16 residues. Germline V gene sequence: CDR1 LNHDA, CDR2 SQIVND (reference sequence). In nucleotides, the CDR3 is TGTGCCAGTAGTATCGGGGGCCTCGGACAGGGCTACGAGCAGTACTTC. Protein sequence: CASSIGGLGQGYEQYF.

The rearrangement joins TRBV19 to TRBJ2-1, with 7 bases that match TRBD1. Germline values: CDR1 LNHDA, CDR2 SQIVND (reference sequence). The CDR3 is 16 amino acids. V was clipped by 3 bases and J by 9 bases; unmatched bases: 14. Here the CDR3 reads CASSIIGLRGGAEQFF. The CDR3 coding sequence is TGTGCCAGTAGTATCATCGGGTTGAGAGGGGGCGCTGAGCAGTTCTTC.

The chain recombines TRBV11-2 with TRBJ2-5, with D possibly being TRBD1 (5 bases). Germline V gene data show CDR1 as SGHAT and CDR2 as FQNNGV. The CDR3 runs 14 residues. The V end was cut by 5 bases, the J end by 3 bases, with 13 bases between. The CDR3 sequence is CASSPVGREETQYF. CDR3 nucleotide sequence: TGTGCCAGCAGCCCTGTGGGCAGGGAAGAGACCCAGTACTTC. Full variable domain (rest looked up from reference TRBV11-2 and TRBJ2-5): EAGVAQSPRYKIIEKRQSVAFWCNPISGHATLYWYQQILGQGPKLLIQFQNNGVVDDSQLPKDRFSAERLKGVDSTLKIQPAKLEDSAVYLCASSPVGREETQYFGPGTRLLVL.

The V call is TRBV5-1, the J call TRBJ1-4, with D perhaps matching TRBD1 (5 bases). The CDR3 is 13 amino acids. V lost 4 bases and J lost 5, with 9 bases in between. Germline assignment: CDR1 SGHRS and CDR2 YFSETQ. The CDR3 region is CASSDSPNEKLFF. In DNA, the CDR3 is TGCGCCAGCAGCGACAGCCCGAATGAAAAACTGTTTTTT. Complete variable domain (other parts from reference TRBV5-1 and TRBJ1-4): KAGVTQTPRYLIKTRGQQVTLSCSPISGHRSVSWYQQTPGQGLQFLFEYFSETQRNKGNFPGRFSGRQFSNSRSEMNVSTLELGDSALYLCASSDSPNEKLFFGSGTQLSVL.

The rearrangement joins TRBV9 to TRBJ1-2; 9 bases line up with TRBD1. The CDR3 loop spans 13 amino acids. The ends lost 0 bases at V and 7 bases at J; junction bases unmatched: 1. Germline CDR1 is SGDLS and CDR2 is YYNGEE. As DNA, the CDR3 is TGTGCCAGCAGCGTAGGGACAGGGGTTGGCTACACCTTC. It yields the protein CASSVGTGVGYTF.

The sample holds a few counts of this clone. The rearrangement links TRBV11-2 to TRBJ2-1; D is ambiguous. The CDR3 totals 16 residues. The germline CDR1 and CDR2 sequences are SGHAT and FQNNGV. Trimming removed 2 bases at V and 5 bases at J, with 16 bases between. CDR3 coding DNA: TGTGCCAGCAGCTTATTAGTCTCCTTCCCGAACAATGAGCAGTTCTTC. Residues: CASSLLVSFPNNEQFF.

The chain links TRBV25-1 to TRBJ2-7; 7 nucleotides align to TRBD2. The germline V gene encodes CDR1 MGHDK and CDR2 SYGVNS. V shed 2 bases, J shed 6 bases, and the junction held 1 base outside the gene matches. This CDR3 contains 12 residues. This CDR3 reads CASSEGGGEQYF. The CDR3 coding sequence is TGTGCCAGCAGTGAAGGCGGGGGCGAGCAGTACTTC.

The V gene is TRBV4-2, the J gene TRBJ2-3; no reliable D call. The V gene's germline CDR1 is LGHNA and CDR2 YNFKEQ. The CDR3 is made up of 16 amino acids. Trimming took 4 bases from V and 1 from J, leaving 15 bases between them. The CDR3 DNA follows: TGTGCCAGCAGCCCCCTCGAGAGCCGTGGCACAGATACGCAGTATTTT. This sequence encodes CASSPLESRGTDTQYF.

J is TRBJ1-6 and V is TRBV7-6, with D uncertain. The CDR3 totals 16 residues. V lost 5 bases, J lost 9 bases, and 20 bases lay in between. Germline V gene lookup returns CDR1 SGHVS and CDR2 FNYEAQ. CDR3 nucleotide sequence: TGTGCCAGCAGCCCTGAAAACGGAGCTATAGGTTCACCCCTCCACTTT. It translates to CASSPENGAIGSPLHF.

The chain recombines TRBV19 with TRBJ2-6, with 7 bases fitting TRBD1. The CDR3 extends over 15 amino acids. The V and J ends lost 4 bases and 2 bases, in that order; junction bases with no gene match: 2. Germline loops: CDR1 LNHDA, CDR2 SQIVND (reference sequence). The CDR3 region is CASSNRGPGANVLTF. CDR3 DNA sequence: TGTGCCAGTAGTAACAGGGGCCCTGGGGCCAACGTCCTGACTTTC.

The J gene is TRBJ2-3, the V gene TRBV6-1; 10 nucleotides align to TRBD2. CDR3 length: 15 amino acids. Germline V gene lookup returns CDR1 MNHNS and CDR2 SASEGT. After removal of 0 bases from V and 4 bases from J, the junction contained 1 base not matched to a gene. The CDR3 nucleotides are TGTGCCAGCAGTGAAGCTAGCGGGGGGCCAGATACGCAGTATTTT. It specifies CASSEASGGPDTQYF.

This CDR3 reads CASHGGPGNEQFF. In DNA, the CDR3 is TGTGCCAGCCACGGGGGGCCTGGCAATGAGCAGTTCTTC. V is TRBV18 and J is TRBJ2-1, with TRBD2 as a possible D gene (7 bases). The CDR3 is 13 amino acids. Germline lookup yields CDR1 KGHSH and CDR2 LQKENI. Trimming shortened V by 8 bases and J by 6 bases, and 14 bases separated the two germline ends.

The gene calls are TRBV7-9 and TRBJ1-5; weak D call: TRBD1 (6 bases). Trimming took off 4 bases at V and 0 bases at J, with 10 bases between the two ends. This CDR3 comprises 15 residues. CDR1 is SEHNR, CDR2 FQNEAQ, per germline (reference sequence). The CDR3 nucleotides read TGTGCCAGCAGCTCCGGACAGTTTAGCAATCAGCCCCAGCATTTT. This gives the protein CASSSGQFSNQPQHF.

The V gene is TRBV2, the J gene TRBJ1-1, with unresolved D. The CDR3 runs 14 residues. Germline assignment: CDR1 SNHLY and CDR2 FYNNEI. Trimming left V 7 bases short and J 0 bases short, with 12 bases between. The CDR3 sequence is CASTREYLNTEAFF. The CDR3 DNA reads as TGTGCCAGCACCCGAGAGTATCTGAACACTGAAGCTTTCTTT.

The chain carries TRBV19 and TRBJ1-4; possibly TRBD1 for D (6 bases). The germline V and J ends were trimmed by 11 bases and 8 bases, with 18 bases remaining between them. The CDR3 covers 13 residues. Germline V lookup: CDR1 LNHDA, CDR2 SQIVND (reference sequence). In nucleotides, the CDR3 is TGTGCCGGCTCGGCAGGGGCGGACGAAAAACTGTTTTTT. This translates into CAGSAGADEKLFF.

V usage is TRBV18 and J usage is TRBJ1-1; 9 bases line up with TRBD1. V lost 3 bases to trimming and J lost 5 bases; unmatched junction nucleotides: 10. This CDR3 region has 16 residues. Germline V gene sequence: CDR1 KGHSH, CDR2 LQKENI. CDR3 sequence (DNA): TGTGCCAGCTCACCCTCGGGACAGGGCACTCGAACTGAAGCTTTCTTT. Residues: CASSPSGQGTRTEAFF.

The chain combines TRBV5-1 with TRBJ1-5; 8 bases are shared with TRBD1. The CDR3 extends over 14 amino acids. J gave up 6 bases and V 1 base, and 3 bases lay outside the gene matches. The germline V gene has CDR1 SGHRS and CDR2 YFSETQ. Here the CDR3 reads CASSLQGAGQPQHF. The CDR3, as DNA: TGCGCCAGCAGCTTGCAGGGGGCCGGTCAGCCCCAGCATTTT.

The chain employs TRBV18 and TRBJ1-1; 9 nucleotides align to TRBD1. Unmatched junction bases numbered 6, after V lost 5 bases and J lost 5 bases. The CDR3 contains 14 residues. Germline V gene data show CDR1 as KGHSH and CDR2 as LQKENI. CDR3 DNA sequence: TGTGCCAGCTCAGAAGGGACAGGGTGGACTGAAGCTTTCTTT. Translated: CASSEGTGWTEAFF.